These 32 T cell receptor beta chains originate from one sample sequenced in a study of Ad26.COV2.S vaccination and SARS-CoV-2 variants. Data came from immunoSEQ multiplex PCR; TCRdb stores just in-frame clones and leaves some out. The profile shows 500,000 or so clones, around 88% of them singletons. Documented treatment: 15 to 20 received Ad26.COV2.S at low or high dose, single or two shots; 5 received placebo; per-sample allocation not given. At day 63 after the first vaccine or placebo injection, samples were drawn. Specimen: peripheral blood, collected in a trial of Ad26.COV2.S vaccine versus placebo. The receptors come from a person between 18 and 65 years old who received the Ad26.COV2.S COVID-19 vaccine or a placebo.

J is TRBJ1-1 and V is TRBV29-1; a weak D match, TRBD1 (5 bases). V was pared by 5 bases and J by 10 bases, with 11 bases between. CDR3 length: 10 amino acids. Per the germline V gene, CDR1 is SQVTM and CDR2 is ANQGSEA. The CDR3 loop reads CSVSPGRAFF. The CDR3 bases are TGCAGCGTTAGCCCGGGACGAGCTTTCTTT.

The chain has TRBV7-2 and TRBJ2-1; D ambiguous. Germline V gene sequence: CDR1 SGHTA, CDR2 FQGNSA. This CDR3 has 19 residues. V was cut by 3 bases and J by 5 bases, with 26 bases left in between. Written as DNA, the CDR3 is TGTGCCAGCAGCTTCCAAAGATTCGGCGCGATATCGGCAAACAATGAGCAGTTCTTC. It specifies CASSFQRFGAISANNEQFF.

The chain uses TRBV28 and TRBJ1-2; a weak D match, TRBD1 (6 bases). Trimming left V 6 bases short and J 4 bases short, with 12 bases between. Germline-derived CDR1 and CDR2 are MDHEN and SYDVKM. This CDR3 comprises 13 residues. In DNA, the CDR3 is TGTGCCAGCAGCCTCGGACAGCGCTATGGCTACACCTTC. Encoded protein: CASSLGQRYGYTF.

Remarks on this clone: This sample also contains other DNA sequences that code for the same CDR3. Here the CDR3 DNA reads TGTGCCAGCAGTTACATCAGGGGGCGGGGGGATGAGCAGTTCTTC. Protein: CASSYIRGRGDEQFF. The V call is TRBV6-6, the J call TRBJ2-1; D tentatively reads TRBD1 or TRBD2 (8 bases each). The germline gives CDR1 MNHNY, CDR2 SVGAGI (reference sequence). This CDR3 is built from 15 residues. V was shortened by 2 bases and J by 8 bases, with 16 bases between the two germline ends.

Details on this clone: Other nucleotide sequences in the sample specify the same CDR3. The chain has TRBV7-9 and TRBJ2-3; TRBD2 matches 9 bases. The ends lost 3 bases at V and 2 bases at J; junction bases unmatched: 3. Looked up from germline, CDR1 is SEHNR and CDR2 is FQNEAQ (reference sequence). CDR3 size: 15 residues. CDR3 loop: CASSFLAGATDTQYF. In DNA, the CDR3 is TGTGCCAGCAGCTTTTTAGCGGGAGCCACAGATACGCAGTATTTT. The variable domain in full, completed from reference TRBV7-9 and TRBJ2-3, reads DTGVSQNPRHKITKRGQNVTFRCDPISEHNRLYWYRQTLGQGPEFLTYFQNEAQLEKSRLLSDRFSAERPKGSFSTLEIQRTEQGDSAMYLCASSFLAGATDTQYFGPGTRLTVL.

V gene TRBV7-8 combines with J gene TRBJ2-5; D not certain. V lost 6 bases and J lost 1, with 15 bases in between. Germline V gene lookup returns CDR1 SGHVS and CDR2 FQNEAQ. CDR3 length: 15 residues. DNA for the CDR3: TGTGCCAGCAGTGGCCCTACCTCTCCCCAAGAGACCCAGTACTTC. Protein sequence: CASSGPTSPQETQYF.

The count of this clone is one. The J gene is TRBJ1-2, the V gene TRBV5-1; D may be TRBD1 (5 bases). The CDR3 runs to 14 residues. V was clipped by 2 bases and J by 4 bases, with 12 bases between them. Germline assignment: CDR1 SGHRS and CDR2 YFSETQ. CDR3 loop: CASSFGSQGYGYTF. As DNA, the CDR3 is TGCGCCAGCAGCTTCGGCAGCCAGGGCTATGGCTACACCTTC.

The chain joins TRBV5-1 to TRBJ2-1, with 14 bases identical to TRBD2. J was trimmed by 1 base and V by 5 bases; bases with no gene match: 2. The CDR3 consists of 16 residues. CDR1 is SGHRS, CDR2 YFSETQ, per germline. CDR3 bases: TGCGCCAGCAGTTGGACTAGCGGGAGGTCCTACAATGAGCAGTTCTTC. Amino acids: CASSWTSGRSYNEQFF.

The rearrangement uses TRBV7-7 and TRBJ2-1, with 7 bases fitting TRBD1. The CDR3 totals 14 residues. Germline V CDR1 and CDR2: SSHAT, FNYEAQ (reference sequence). The V gene end was trimmed by 5 bases and the J gene end by 5 bases; junction bases not matched to a gene: 6. The CDR3 protein is CASSAQTGDNEQFF. CDR3 sequence (DNA): TGTGCCAGCAGCGCCCAAACAGGGGACAATGAGCAGTTCTTC.

The chain recombines TRBV3-1 (or the pseudogene TRBV3-2) with TRBJ1-1; TRBD1 matches 8 bases. The junction had 3 bases not matched to a gene; V was cut back by 2 bases and J by 4 bases. The CDR3 has 14 amino acids. Germline assignment: CDR1 LGHDT and CDR2 YNNKEL (reference sequence). The CDR3 region is CASSQPTGGTEAFF. The CDR3 nucleotides are TGTGCCAGCAGCCAACCCACAGGGGGCACTGAAGCTTTCTTT.

The CDR3 sequence: CASSIAPGQGFYTGELFF. The CDR3, as DNA: TGTGCCAGTAGTATAGCCCCGGGACAGGGGTTTTACACCGGGGAGCTGTTTTTT. The J gene is TRBJ2-2, the V gene TRBV19; 10 nucleotides match TRBD1. The germline gives CDR1 LNHDA, CDR2 SQIVND (reference sequence). The CDR3 runs to 18 residues. With 1 base clipped from V and 3 bases from J, the junction kept 8 bases outside the gene matches.

This chain uses TRBV28 with TRBJ2-1; D may match TRBD1 or TRBD2 (5 bases each). V lost 7 bases and J 9 bases, leaving 16 bases between the germline ends. The V gene's germline CDR1 is MDHEN and CDR2 SYDVKM. CDR3 length: 13 residues. This chain's CDR3 is CASMGTPAFEQFF. Written as DNA, the CDR3 is TGTGCCAGCATGGGGACCCCGGCTTTTGAGCAGTTCTTC.

The chain links TRBV3-1 (or the pseudogene TRBV3-2) to TRBJ1-3; no definite D call. CDR1 is LGHDT and CDR2 is YNNKEL in the germline V gene (reference sequence). The CDR3 contains 13 residues. The V end lost 5 bases, the J end lost 3 bases, and 8 bases lay between the germline ends. The DNA for the CDR3 is TGTGCCAGCAGCTCCCGGAGTGGAAACACCATATATTTT. Translation: CASSSRSGNTIYF.

The chain combines TRBV7-2 with TRBJ2-7; 16 bases map to TRBD2. The CDR3 totals 17 residues. Germline lookup yields CDR1 SGHTA and CDR2 FQGNSA. Trimming at V came to 2 bases and at J to 6 bases, leaving 7 bases not matched to a gene. CDR3: CASSLSGTSGRAAEQYF. The CDR3 region has the DNA TGTGCCAGCAGCTTATCCGGGACTAGCGGGAGGGCCGCCGAGCAGTACTTC.

The CDR3 loop reads CASSISRAWQGNQPQHF. The CDR3 DNA follows: TGTGCCAGTAGTATAAGTCGGGCTTGGCAGGGAAATCAGCCCCAGCATTTT. This chain connects TRBV19 to TRBJ1-5; a weak D match, TRBD1 (5 bases). This CDR3 is 17 amino acids long. CDR1 is LNHDA and CDR2 is SQIVND in the germline V gene (reference sequence). Trimming left V 2 bases short and J 4 bases short, with 18 bases between.

V gene TRBV15 combines with J gene TRBJ1-1; no firm D call. The CDR3 consists of 14 residues. With 1 base removed from V and 4 bases from J, the gap between germline ends came to 10 bases. Germline V gene sequence: CDR1 LNHNV, CDR2 YYDKDF (reference sequence). The CDR3 protein is CATSRGGLVTEAFF. In DNA, the CDR3 is TGTGCCACCAGCAGAGGGGGTCTGGTCACTGAAGCTTTCTTT.

The chain has TRBV5-1 and TRBJ2-3; 7 bases line up with TRBD1. The CDR3 contains 14 residues. Losses at the gene ends were 6 bases for V and 3 bases for J; bases not matched to a gene: 7. The V gene's germline CDR1 is SGHRS and CDR2 YFSETQ. The CDR3 coding sequence is TGCGCCAGCACCAGACAGGGTCGAACAGATACGCAGTATTTT. Encoded protein: CASTRQGRTDTQYF.

The rearrangement links TRBV5-1 to TRBJ1-1; 11 nucleotides line up with TRBD1. With V trimmed by 4 bases and J by 4 bases, 6 bases remained unmatched. Germline CDR1 reads SGHRS; CDR2 reads YFSETQ. The CDR3 has 15 residues. The CDR3 DNA reads as TGCGCCAGCAGCACTGGACAGGGGGCGACCACTGAAGCTTTCTTT. Translation gives CASSTGQGATTEAFF.

This chain connects TRBV19 to TRBJ2-1, with TRBD2 matching over 16 bases. The germline V gene has CDR1 LNHDA and CDR2 SQIVND (reference sequence). V trimming: 6 bases; J trimming: 3 bases; junction bases outside the gene matches: 8. The length of the CDR3 is 18 residues. The CDR3: CASRPEGLAGGSYNEQFF. CDR3 sequence (DNA): TGTGCCAGTAGACCTGAGGGACTAGCGGGAGGGAGCTACAATGAGCAGTTCTTC.

The gene calls are TRBV2 and TRBJ2-7, with 9 bases matching TRBD2. V gave up 6 bases and J gave up 2 bases; unmatched junction bases: 14. The germline CDR1 and CDR2 sequences are SNHLY and FYNNEI. CDR3 size: 17 residues. The DNA of the CDR3 is TGTGCCAGCAGCAGTGAAAGGGGGGGACTAGCTGCCTACGAGCAGTACTTC. Its protein is CASSSERGGLAAYEQYF.

The chain employs TRBV7-3 and TRBJ1-1; D gene uncertain. The V gene lost 2 bases and the J gene lost 0 bases, with 10 bases spanning the gap. This CDR3 region has 15 residues. The germline V gene encodes CDR1 SGHTA and CDR2 FQGTGA. The CDR3 nucleotides read TGTGCCAGCAGCTTAGACTCTTTCATGAACACTGAAGCTTTCTTT. It is translated as CASSLDSFMNTEAFF. Full variable domain (rest looked up from reference TRBV7-3 and TRBJ1-1): GAGVSQTPSNKVTEKGKYVELRCDPISGHTALYWYRQSLGQGPEFLIYFQGTGAADDSGLPNDRFFAVRPEGSVSTLKIQRTERGDSAVYLCASSLDSFMNTEAFFGQGTRLTVV.

This clone has only a few counts. This sequence joins TRBV29-1 and TRBJ2-1; D possibly corresponds to TRBD2 (6 bases). Germline values: CDR1 SQVTM, CDR2 ANQGSEA. Trimming took 1 base from V and 4 from J, leaving 14 bases between them. CDR3 length: 15 amino acids. CDR3 region: CSVEGGRERYNEQFF. CDR3 coding DNA: TGCAGCGTTGAAGGCGGGCGGGAAAGGTACAATGAGCAGTTCTTC.

This clone was recorded a few times. V and J are TRBV11-2 and TRBJ1-6; no clear D. Germline-derived CDR1 and CDR2 are SGHAT and FQNNGV. The CDR3 is 15 residues long. The V and J ends lost 5 bases and 0 bases respectively, with 8 bases between them. CDR3 nucleotides: TGTGCCAGCAGCCCTTACAGCTCCTATAATTCACCCCTCCACTTT. Protein sequence: CASSPYSSYNSPLHF.

The chain combines TRBV5-6 with TRBJ2-1; TRBD2 aligns across 7 bases. V lost 4 bases to trimming and J lost 9 bases; unmatched junction nucleotides: 13. This CDR3 has 15 residues. In germline, CDR1 is SGHDT, CDR2 YYEEEE. The CDR3 DNA sequence: TGTGCCAGCAGCCCTGGGGCTAGCGGAGCGACTGAGCAGTTCTTC. It yields the protein CASSPGASGATEQFF.

The chain is built from TRBV7-2 and TRBJ1-3; 12 positions match TRBD1. With V trimmed by 5 bases and J by 2 bases, 4 bases remained unmatched. The CDR3 has 16 amino acids. Germline V lookup: CDR1 SGHTA, CDR2 FQGNSA. In DNA, the CDR3 is TGTGCCAGCAGCCCCGGGACAGGGGGCCCTGGAAACACCATATATTTT. Its protein product is CASSPGTGGPGNTIYF. The variable domain in full, with the rest retrieved from reference TRBV7-2 and TRBJ1-3, is GAGVSQSPSNKVTEKGKDVELRCDPISGHTALYWYRQSLGQGLEFLIYFQGNSAPDKSGLPSDRFSAERTGGSVSTLTIQRTQQEDSAVYLCASSPGTGGPGNTIYFGEGSWLTVV.

The chain couples TRBV20-1 to TRBJ2-1; D is possibly TRBD2 (5 bases). This CDR3 comprises 11 residues. V lost 6 bases, J lost 6 bases, and 9 bases lay in between. Looked up from germline, CDR1 is DFQATT and CDR2 is SNEGSKA (reference sequence). CDR3 region: CSAQRPNEQFF. CDR3 DNA sequence: TGCAGTGCGCAGCGGCCCAATGAGCAGTTCTTC.

The chain carries TRBV20-1 and TRBJ1-2; D gene uncertain. The V gene's germline CDR1 is DFQATT and CDR2 SNEGSKA (reference sequence). Deletions cut 8 bases from V and 4 bases from J, with 5 bases between. The CDR3 runs to 9 residues. The CDR3 region has the DNA TGCAGTCCCCTCTATGGCTACACCTTC. Amino acids: CSPLYGYTF.

V is TRBV19 and J is TRBJ1-1; D remains unclear. The germline CDR1 and CDR2 sequences are LNHDA and SQIVND (reference sequence). V lost 5 bases and J 10 bases, leaving 20 bases between the germline ends. The length of the CDR3 is 14 residues. The CDR3 region has the DNA TGTGCCAGTAGTGACCCCGGGAGTGGGTTGCGAGCTTTCTTT. The encoded protein is CASSDPGSGLRAFF.

The rearrangement links TRBV28 to TRBJ1-6; 9 nucleotides align to TRBD1. The germline V gene encodes CDR1 MDHEN and CDR2 SYDVKM. J was trimmed by 7 bases and V by 5 bases; bases with no gene match: 6. This CDR3 is built from 15 residues. The CDR3 DNA reads TGTGCCAGCAGTGCACAGGGGGCGCGGAATTCACCCCTCCACTTT. This translates into CASSAQGARNSPLHF.

This chain links TRBV19 with TRBJ2-2; D unclear. The CDR3 extends over 12 amino acids. Deletions cut 6 bases from V and 5 bases from J, with 7 bases between. Germline-derived CDR1 and CDR2 are LNHDA and SQIVND (reference sequence). The CDR3 nucleotides read TGTGCCAGTAGGACAAGGACCGGGGAGCTGTTTTTT. Protein product: CASRTRTGELFF.

The genes are TRBV7-2 and TRBJ2-1, with a weak D call TRBD2 (6 bases). The CDR3 length is 15 residues. V was pared by 1 base and J by 4 bases, with 11 bases between. CDR1 is SGHTA and CDR2 is FQGNSA in the germline V gene. The CDR3: CASSLGVSGYNEQFF. Written as DNA, the CDR3 is TGTGCCAGCAGCTTAGGGGTTAGCGGATACAATGAGCAGTTCTTC.

The genes are TRBV7-8 and TRBJ2-3; 7 bases match TRBD1. After removal of 5 bases from V and 2 bases from J, the junction contained 7 bases not matched to a gene. The CDR3 runs to 15 residues. Germline-derived CDR1 and CDR2 are SGHVS and FQNEAQ. This chain's CDR3 is CASSPNRGPTDTQYF. CDR3 bases: TGTGCCAGCAGCCCAAACAGGGGTCCCACAGATACGCAGTATTTT.